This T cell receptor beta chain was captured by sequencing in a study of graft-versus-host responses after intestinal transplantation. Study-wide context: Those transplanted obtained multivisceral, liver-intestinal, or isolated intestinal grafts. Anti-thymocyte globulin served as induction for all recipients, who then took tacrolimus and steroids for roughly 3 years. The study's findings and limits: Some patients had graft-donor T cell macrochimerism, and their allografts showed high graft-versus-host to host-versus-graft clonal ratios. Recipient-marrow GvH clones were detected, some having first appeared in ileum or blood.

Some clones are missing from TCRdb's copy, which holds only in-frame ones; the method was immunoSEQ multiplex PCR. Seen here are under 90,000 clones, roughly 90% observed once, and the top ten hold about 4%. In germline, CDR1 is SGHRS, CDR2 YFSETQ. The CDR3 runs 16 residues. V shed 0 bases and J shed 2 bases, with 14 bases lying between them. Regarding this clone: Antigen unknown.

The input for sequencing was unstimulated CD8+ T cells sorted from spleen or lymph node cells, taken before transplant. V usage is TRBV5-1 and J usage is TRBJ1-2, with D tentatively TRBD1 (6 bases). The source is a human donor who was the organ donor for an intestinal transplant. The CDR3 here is CASSLAREGVNYGYTF. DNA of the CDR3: TGCGCCAGCAGCTTGGCCAGAGAGGGGGTGAACTATGGCTACACCTTC.